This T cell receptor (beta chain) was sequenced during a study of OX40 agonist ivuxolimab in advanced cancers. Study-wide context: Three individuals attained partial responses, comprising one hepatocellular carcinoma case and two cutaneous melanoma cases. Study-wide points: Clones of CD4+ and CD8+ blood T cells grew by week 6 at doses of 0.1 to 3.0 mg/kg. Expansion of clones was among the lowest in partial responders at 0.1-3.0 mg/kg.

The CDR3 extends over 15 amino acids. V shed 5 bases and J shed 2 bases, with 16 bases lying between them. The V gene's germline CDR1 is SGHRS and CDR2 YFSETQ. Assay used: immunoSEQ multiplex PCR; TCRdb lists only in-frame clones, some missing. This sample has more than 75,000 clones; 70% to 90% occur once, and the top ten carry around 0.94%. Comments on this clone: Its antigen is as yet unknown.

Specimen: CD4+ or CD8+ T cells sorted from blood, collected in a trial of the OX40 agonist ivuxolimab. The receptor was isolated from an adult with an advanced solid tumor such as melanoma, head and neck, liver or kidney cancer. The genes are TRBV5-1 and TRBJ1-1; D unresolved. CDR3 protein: CASRSLGVSNTEAFF. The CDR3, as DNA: TGCGCCAGCAGGTCACTCGGAGTGTCTAACACTGAAGCTTTCTTT.